These 4 T cell receptor beta chains were sequenced from one sample in a study of blood T cell repertoires in COVID-19. The data were produced by immunoSEQ multiplex PCR, yet TCRdb's version contains in-frame clones alone and is incomplete. The sample shows roughly 100,000 clones, 75% to 85% of them seen only once. Sequenced: peripheral blood. Receptors originate from a woman over 75 with acute or convalescent COVID-19.

The chain has TRBV19 and TRBJ2-1, with D maybe TRBD2 (6 bases). The CDR3 sequence is 16 residues long. V was clipped by 2 bases and J by 2 bases, with 13 bases between them. The germline CDR1 and CDR2 sequences are LNHDA and SQIVND (reference sequence). DNA of the CDR3: TGTGCCAGTAGTATATACCCGGGACTTACCTACAATGAGCAGTTCTTC. Residues: CASSIYPGLTYNEQFF.

This sequence joins TRBV19 and TRBJ1-2; D unclear. Trimming shortened V by 4 bases and J by 4 bases, and 13 bases separated the two germline ends. The germline gives CDR1 LNHDA, CDR2 SQIVND (reference sequence). The CDR3 runs 14 residues. CDR3 bases: TGTGCCAGTAGTACGGAGTCAGTCGCCTATGGCTACACCTTC. Its translation: CASSTESVAYGYTF.

The gene calls are TRBV4-3 and TRBJ1-4; 9 positions agree with TRBD1. The CDR3 is made up of 15 amino acids. Germline CDR1 and CDR2: LGHNA and YSLEER. Trimming cost V 0 bases and J 9 bases; bases outside gene matches: 5. CDR3 amino acids: CASSQDGTGTQKLFF. Here the CDR3 DNA reads TGCGCCAGCAGCCAAGATGGGACAGGGACCCAAAAACTGTTTTTT.

The chain has TRBV5-1 and TRBJ1-4, with unresolved D. This CDR3 has 15 amino acids. V was shortened by 4 bases and J by 8 bases, with 18 bases between the two germline ends. Germline CDR1 reads SGHRS; CDR2 reads YFSETQ. CDR3 in DNA: TGCGCCAGCAGCCTCGCACCTCCCCCCCGGGAAAAACTGTTTTTT. It is translated as CASSLAPPPREKLFF. Complete variable domain (other parts from reference TRBV5-1 and TRBJ1-4): KAGVTQTPRYLIKTRGQQVTLSCSPISGHRSVSWYQQTPGQGLQFLFEYFSETQRNKGNFPGRFSGRQFSNSRSEMNVSTLELGDSALYLCASSLAPPPREKLFFGSGTQLSVL.